This TCR beta chain was obtained from a study of T-cell memory formation after mild COVID-19. The authors produced TCR alpha and TCR beta cDNA libraries with sample barcodes and UMIs by 5'RACE using constant-segment primers. TCRdb reprocessed the 5' RACE reads via MiXCR and lists one record per CDR3 protein. Among about 470,000 distinct CDR3 sequences listed, 20% to 30% were seen once. Trimming removed 1 base from V and 3 bases from J; junction bases left unmatched: 6. Germline CDR1 and CDR2: LGHDT and YNNKEL (reference sequence). The CDR3 is made up of 15 amino acids. Specimen: PBMCs or a T cell subset sorted from them (not recorded which). V and J are TRBV3-1 and TRBJ2-7; 7 bases fit TRBD1. The source is an adult woman who had mild COVID-19 (a few samples of this study predate the infection). Cell type and time point are not known. The CDR3 sequence: CASSQVSAGGYEQYF. CDR3 DNA: TGTGCCAGCAGCCAAGTGTCTGCAGGGGGCTACGAGCAGTACTTC.